Below, one TCR beta chain is given with its context. The sample belongs to a study of blood T cell repertoires in COVID-19. Study-level background: The analysed material was cDNA or gDNA that came from T cells, B-cell-depleted T cells, or PBMCs.

Assay: immunoSEQ multiplex PCR; the TCRdb copy retains only in-frame clones and omits some. The sample lists roughly 100,000 clones, 84% occurring once. The sample was peripheral blood. The TCR was taken from a human donor in a cohort sampled during active COVID-19.

The DNA of the CDR3 is TGTGCCAGCAGCCCCCAGACAGGGTACAATCAGCCCCAGCATTTT. Encoded protein: CASSPQTGYNQPQHF. The chain recombines TRBV5-5 with TRBJ1-5; 7 positions match TRBD1. The CDR3 loop spans 15 amino acids. Germline CDR1 is SGHKS and CDR2 is YYEKEE (reference sequence). With V trimmed by 4 bases and J by 3 bases, 7 bases remained unmatched.